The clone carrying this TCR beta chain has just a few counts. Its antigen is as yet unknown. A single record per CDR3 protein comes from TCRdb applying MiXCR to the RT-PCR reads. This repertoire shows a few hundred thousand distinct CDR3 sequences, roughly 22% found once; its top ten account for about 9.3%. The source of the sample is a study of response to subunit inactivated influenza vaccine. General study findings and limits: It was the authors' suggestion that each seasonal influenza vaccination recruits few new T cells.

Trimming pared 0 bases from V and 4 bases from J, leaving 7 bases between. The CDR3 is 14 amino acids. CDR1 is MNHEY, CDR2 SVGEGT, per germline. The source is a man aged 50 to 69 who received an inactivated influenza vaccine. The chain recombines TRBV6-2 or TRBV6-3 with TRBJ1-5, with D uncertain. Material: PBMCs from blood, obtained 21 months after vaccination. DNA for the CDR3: TGTGCCAGCAGTTACTCGCCGGGGAATCAGCCCCAGCATTTT. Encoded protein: CASSYSPGNQPQHF.